Detailed here is one T cell receptor beta chain. Its target is unknown. The length of the CDR3 is 15 residues. Germline V gene lookup returns CDR1 MGHRA and CDR2 YSYEKL. Germline trimming cut 0 bases from V and 7 bases from J; bases unmatched to any gene: 5. The data derive from a study of T cell responses to AZD1222 COVID-19 vaccine. Study observations and caveats: Vaccine-associated CD4 TCRs ranged over spike, dominating at 160-218 and 743-854. Of spike-specific TCRs, nearly half reportedly target regions left unmutated in variants. Most donors were white British and more were female, and clonal diversity was possibly underestimated.

Second-dose schedules of about 4 or about 12 weeks were combined. Data came from immunoSEQ multiplex PCR; TCRdb stores just in-frame clones and leaves some out. The data show approximately 140,000 clones, roughly nine tenths seen once. The sample was peripheral blood, taken 28 days after the second AZD1222 dose. This clonotype was obtained from an adult who received the AZD1222 COVID-19 vaccine. V is TRBV4-1 and J is TRBJ1-5, with TRBD1 matching over 8 bases. DNA for the CDR3: TGCGCCAGCAGCCAAGATGACAGGGGAGTGCAGCCCCAGCATTTT. It codes for CASSQDDRGVQPQHF.